Listed here are 31 T cell receptor beta chains from one sample, sequenced in a study of cytomegalovirus exposure and HLA in healthy donors. The PCR made use of 60 Vbeta and 13 Jbeta primers. Profiled with immunoSEQ multiplex PCR; TCRdb holds only in-frame clones, not every one. The top ten hold roughly 4.9% of the sample, which has 75,000 to 80,000 clones, about 66% seen once. Sequencing was performed on PBMCs. Source of these receptors: a man aged 60 to 69 in good health and CMV-seropositive.

V usage is TRBV2 and J usage is TRBJ1-2, with D possibly TRBD1 on 6 matching bases. Looked up from germline, CDR1 is SNHLY and CDR2 is FYNNEI. This CDR3 region has 14 residues. V lost 5 bases and J lost 8, with 18 bases in between. For the CDR3, the DNA is TGTGCCAGCAGTCTCCGGGACACGCCTTACGGCTACACCTTC. Amino acid sequence: CASSLRDTPYGYTF.

This rearrangement joins TRBV7-2 to TRBJ2-5; TRBD2 aligns across 7 bases. Trimming removed 4 bases from V and 11 bases from J; junction bases left unmatched: 7. The germline gives CDR1 SGHTA, CDR2 FQGNSA. This CDR3 contains 12 residues. The CDR3 spells CASSSPRREQYF. The CDR3 DNA follows: TGTGCCAGCAGCTCCCCCCGGCGGGAGCAGTACTTC.

V and J are TRBV2 and TRBJ2-3, with 12 bases fitting TRBD2. CDR3 length equals 15 residues. With 9 bases clipped from V and 5 bases from J, the junction kept 9 bases outside the gene matches. Germline V gives CDR1 SNHLY, CDR2 FYNNEI. For the CDR3, the DNA is TGTGCCAGGAAACGAAGGACTAGCGGGGTAGATACGCAGTATTTT. It specifies CARKRRTSGVDTQYF.

This clone was counted a few times. Germline and junction disagree at one end, which may indicate a read error. CDR3 coding DNA: TGTTCCAGCAGTTTTTTTTCAGAGAACACTGAAGCTTTCTTT. It codes for CSSSFFSENTEAFF. The chain joins TRBV7-9 to TRBJ1-1; D remains unclear. CDR1 is SEHNR, CDR2 FQNEAQ, per germline (reference sequence). The CDR3 runs to 14 residues.

The chain is built from TRBV5-1 and TRBJ2-7, with D possibly being TRBD2 (6 bases). The V end was cut by 4 bases, the J end by 6 bases, with 17 bases between. This CDR3 has 14 amino acids. CDR1 is SGHRS, CDR2 YFSETQ, per germline. CDR3 region: CASSARLDLAEQYF. The CDR3 nucleotides are TGCGCCAGCAGCGCTAGACTAGATCTGGCCGAGCAGTACTTC.

V and J are TRBV11-1 and TRBJ2-3, with 7 bases identical to TRBD1. In germline, CDR1 is SGHAT, CDR2 FQDESV (reference sequence). The CDR3 is 14 amino acids. With 5 bases clipped from V and 0 bases from J, the junction kept 2 bases outside the gene matches. The CDR3 sequence: CASSRDRSTDTQYF. The CDR3 DNA sequence: TGTGCCAGCAGCCGGGACAGAAGCACAGATACGCAGTATTTT. Drawing the rest from reference TRBV11-1 and TRBJ2-3, the complete variable domain is EAEVAQSPRYKITEKSQAVAFWCDPISGHATLYWYRQILGQGPELLVQFQDESVVDDSQLPKDRFSAERLKGVDSTLKIQPAELGDSAMYLCASSRDRSTDTQYFGPGTRLTVL.

This clone has only a few counts. The rearrangement links TRBV28 to TRBJ1-2; TRBD1 agrees at 10 bases. The CDR3 runs to 15 residues. CDR1 is MDHEN, CDR2 SYDVKM, per germline. V was pared by 2 bases and J by 2 bases, with 2 bases of the junction left unmatched. DNA for the CDR3: TGTGCCAGCAGTTTACCGGGACAGGGGAACTATGGCTACACCTTC. Its translation: CASSLPGQGNYGYTF.

CDR3 in DNA: TGTGCCAGCAGTTTCTCGCTCCGGGATATAGAGACCCAGTACTTC. Residues: CASSFSLRDIETQYF. V gene TRBV27 combines with J gene TRBJ2-5; tentatively, D is TRBD2 (5 bases). The ends were cut back, 3 bases at V and 4 bases at J, with 15 bases in the middle. The CDR3 spans 15 residues. Germline V gives CDR1 MNHEY, CDR2 SMNVEV (reference sequence).

J is TRBJ2-3 and V is TRBV5-1; weak D call: TRBD1 (5 bases). This CDR3 has 15 amino acids. Trimming took 2 bases from V and 2 from J, leaving 12 bases between them. The germline gives CDR1 SGHRS, CDR2 YFSETQ. CDR3 sequence reads: CASSLRQGNTDTQYF. CDR3 DNA sequence: TGCGCCAGCAGCTTAAGGCAGGGCAACACAGATACGCAGTATTTT.

In this sample, this clone turned up a few times. The rearrangement uses TRBV27 and TRBJ2-3; 7 bases are a match to TRBD2. This CDR3 is built from 15 residues. The V gene's germline CDR1 is MNHEY and CDR2 SMNVEV (reference sequence). With V trimmed by 3 bases and J by 2 bases, 5 bases remained unmatched. CDR3 region: CASSFERGYTDTQYF. The DNA for the CDR3 is TGTGCCAGCAGTTTTGAGCGGGGCTACACAGATACGCAGTATTTT.

The chain has TRBV5-6 and TRBJ1-2; D uncertain. The length of the CDR3 is 16 residues. Deletions cut 4 bases from V and 2 bases from J, with 18 bases between. Germline loops: CDR1 SGHDT, CDR2 YYEEEE. Written as DNA, the CDR3 is TGTGCCAGCAGCCCCCCTTTTCAGGTTTGGAACTATGGCTACACCTTC. The encoded protein is CASSPPFQVWNYGYTF. Full variable domain (missing parts from reference TRBV5-6 and TRBJ1-2): DAGVTQSPTHLIKTRGQQVTLRCSPKSGHDTVSWYQQALGQGPQFIFQYYEEEERQRGNFPDRFSGHQFPNYSSELNVNALLLGDSALYLCASSPPFQVWNYGYTFGSGTRLTVV.

The chain carries TRBV7-2 and TRBJ2-1; 10 positions agree with TRBD1. The CDR3 sequence is 15 residues long. V trimming: 4 bases; J trimming: 1 base; junction bases outside the gene matches: 1. The germline V gene encodes CDR1 SGHTA and CDR2 FQGNSA. The CDR3 spells CASSWGQGSYNEQFF. The CDR3 nucleotides read TGTGCCAGCAGCTGGGGACAGGGGTCCTACAATGAGCAGTTCTTC.

The genes are TRBV7-9 and TRBJ2-5; TRBD2 matches 10 bases. The CDR3 sequence is 18 residues long. Germline V lookup: CDR1 SEHNR, CDR2 FQNEAQ (reference sequence). With 1 base clipped from V and 5 bases from J, the junction kept 13 bases outside the gene matches. The CDR3 nucleotides are TGTGCCAGCAGCTTAGAGAGAGTAAGCGGGAGGGCCTGGGAGACCCAGTACTTC. Translated: CASSLERVSGRAWETQYF.

Only a few counts were recorded for this clone. The gene calls are TRBV30 and TRBJ1-5; D gene uncertain. Germline V CDR1 and CDR2: GTSNPN, SVGIG (reference sequence). V lost 0 bases, J lost 2 bases, and 11 bases lay in between. The CDR3 runs to 15 residues. The CDR3 DNA is TGTGCCTGGAGTGTAACAGATGTAGGCAATCAGCCCCAGCATTTT. Its translation is CAWSVTDVGNQPQHF.

The rearrangement joins TRBV11-2 to TRBJ2-7, with D unclear. The germline V gene has CDR1 SGHAT and CDR2 FQNNGV. This CDR3 spans 11 amino acids. Trimming removed 4 bases from V and 4 bases from J, with 5 bases in between. The DNA for the CDR3 is TGTGCCAGCAGCTCCGGGTACGAGCAGTACTTC. It specifies CASSSGYEQYF.

The V call is TRBV18, the J call TRBJ1-5, with 10 nucleotides matching TRBD1. Trimming cost V 5 bases and J 9 bases; bases outside gene matches: 10. The CDR3 sequence is 15 residues long. Germline V CDR1 and CDR2: KGHSH, LQKENI. CDR3 nucleotide sequence: TGTGCCAGCTCAGCCGACAGGGGGCATATATCGCCCCAGCATTTT. This codes for CASSADRGHISPQHF.

This chain uses TRBV18 with TRBJ2-5, with 7 bases lining up with TRBD1. CDR3 length equals 16 residues. Germline CDR1 reads KGHSH; CDR2 reads LQKENI. The junction had 9 bases not matched to a gene; V was cut back by 4 bases and J by 1 base. In nucleotides, the CDR3 is TGTGCCAGCTCACGGTCGGGACAGACGATCCAAGAGACCCAGTACTTC. Amino acids: CASSRSGQTIQETQYF.

This chain links TRBV5-8 with TRBJ1-1, with 12 bases identical to TRBD1. The junction had 5 bases not matched to a gene; V was cut back by 3 bases and J by 5 bases. From germline, CDR1 is SGHTS and CDR2 YDEGEE. This CDR3 is built from 15 residues. Here the CDR3 reads CASSYWDRGRTEAFF. CDR3 bases: TGTGCCAGCAGCTACTGGGACAGGGGGCGGACTGAAGCTTTCTTT.

The chain uses TRBV27 and TRBJ1-2, with D uncertain. Trimming shortened V by 6 bases and J by 3 bases, and 17 bases separated the two germline ends. The germline gives CDR1 MNHEY, CDR2 SMNVEV (reference sequence). The CDR3 is made up of 15 amino acids. The CDR3 nucleotides are TGTGCCAGCAGACCAAACAAAAAAGGAGACTATGGCTACACCTTC. It codes for CASRPNKKGDYGYTF.

This rearrangement joins TRBV6-5 to TRBJ2-7; TRBD2 matches 10 bases. V lost 1 base to trimming and J lost 4 bases; unmatched junction nucleotides: 4. Germline lookup yields CDR1 MNHEY and CDR2 SVGAGI. The CDR3 covers 15 residues. CDR3 DNA: TGTGCCAGCAGTTACTTGGCTAGCGGGAGTTACGAGCAGTACTTC. Encoded protein: CASSYLASGSYEQYF.

CDR3 in amino acids: CASSQETGEYGYTF. The DNA of the CDR3 is TGCGCCAGCAGCCAAGAGACAGGGGAATATGGCTACACCTTC. The V gene is TRBV4-3, the J gene TRBJ1-2; the match to TRBD1 covers 8 bases. The CDR3 loop spans 14 amino acids. V lost 0 bases to trimming and J lost 5 bases; unmatched junction nucleotides: 2. Germline V gives CDR1 LGHNA, CDR2 YSLEER.

V gene TRBV11-2 combines with J gene TRBJ2-3; 7 nucleotides match TRBD2. The CDR3 loop spans 13 amino acids. CDR1 is SGHAT, CDR2 FQNNGV, per germline. With V trimmed by 3 bases and J by 7 bases, 4 bases remained unmatched. CDR3 sequence: CASSLDGGNTQYF. The CDR3 nucleotides are TGTGCCAGCAGCTTGGACGGGGGGAATACGCAGTATTTT.

This chain links TRBV4-2 with TRBJ2-5, with 11 bases fitting TRBD2. Unmatched junction bases numbered 18, after V lost 4 bases and J lost 14 bases. The CDR3 sequence is 16 residues long. From germline, CDR1 is LGHNA and CDR2 YNFKEQ. The DNA of the CDR3 is TGTGCCAGCAGCCCTGTGACTAGCGGGGTCGCGAAGAGACAATACTTC. Amino acid sequence: CASSPVTSGVAKRQYF.

This sequence joins TRBV5-1 and TRBJ2-7; D is possibly TRBD1 (6 bases). The CDR3 covers 15 residues. Trimming removed 0 bases at V and 2 bases at J, with 12 bases between. Germline CDR1 is SGHRS and CDR2 is YFSETQ. The CDR3 nucleotides read TGCGCCAGCAGCTTGGGTGGGACACGAACCTACGAGCAGTACTTC. It specifies CASSLGGTRTYEQYF.

This rearrangement joins TRBV10-1 to TRBJ1-2, with unresolved D. Trimming removed 5 bases from V and 8 bases from J, with 15 bases in between. The CDR3 has 13 amino acids. The germline V gene has CDR1 WNHNN and CDR2 SYGVQD (reference sequence). The CDR3 sequence is CASSHDPIGGYTF. The CDR3, as DNA: TGCGCCAGCAGTCATGACCCGATCGGGGGCTACACCTTC.

The chain links TRBV9 to TRBJ2-5, with 8 bases that match TRBD2. The assigned J gene may be wrong: the sequence end matches TRBJ2-7 better. The CDR3 consists of 16 residues. The germline V gene has CDR1 SGDLS and CDR2 YYNGEE. The CDR3, as DNA: TGTGCCAGCAGCGACTCCCTTGCGGGGGGACTGTACGAGCAGTACTTC. Its translation is CASSDSLAGGLYEQYF.

On this clone: Germline and junction disagree at one end, which may indicate a read error. The rearrangement uses TRBV7-9 and TRBJ2-7; no clear D gene. The CDR3 sequence is 13 residues long. Germline CDR1 is SEHNR and CDR2 is FQNEAQ (reference sequence). The CDR3 nucleotides are TGTGCGAGCAAGGAGTCCCTCTCCTCCGAGCAGTACTTC. Translation gives CASKESLSSEQYF.

The rearrangement uses TRBV7-8 and TRBJ2-7, with D possibly being TRBD2 (5 bases). The V and J ends lost 1 base and 6 bases respectively, with 13 bases between them. The CDR3 totals 14 residues. The V gene's germline CDR1 is SGHVS and CDR2 FQNEAQ. CDR3 amino acids: CASSLDGLASEQYF. CDR3 coding DNA: TGTGCCAGCAGCTTAGATGGGCTAGCCTCCGAGCAGTACTTC.

The chain uses TRBV5-1 and TRBJ2-7; maybe TRBD1 (6 bases). V was trimmed by 4 bases and J by 7 bases, leaving 24 bases between them. Germline V lookup: CDR1 SGHRS, CDR2 YFSETQ. The CDR3 loop spans 16 amino acids. The CDR3 loop reads CASSPTGTPGWGEQYF. CDR3 sequence (DNA): TGCGCCAGCAGCCCAACAGGGACACCAGGCTGGGGGGAGCAGTACTTC.

CDR3 DNA: TGTGCCAGCTCACCGAGACTAGATCTCTACGAGCAGTACTTC. The encoded protein is CASSPRLDLYEQYF. J is TRBJ2-7 and V is TRBV18; tentatively, D is TRBD2 (6 bases). V gave up 3 bases and J gave up 3 bases, with 12 bases separating them. Germline-derived CDR1 and CDR2 are KGHSH and LQKENI. This CDR3 region has 14 residues.

The rearrangement uses TRBV5-1 and TRBJ2-7, with 9 bases that match TRBD2. CDR1 and CDR2 from the germline V gene are SGHRS and YFSETQ. The CDR3 loop spans 14 amino acids. The J segment lost 6 bases and the V segment lost 0 bases, leaving 4 bases of the junction unmatched. DNA of the CDR3: TGCGCCAGCAGCTTGGTAGCGGGAGAGTCCGAGCAGTACTTC. This codes for CASSLVAGESEQYF.